One T cell receptor (beta chain) is described in this entry. No antigen is known for it. cDNA libraries of TCR beta carried unique molecular identifiers. cDNA molecules numbering about 480,000 came from approximately 1 to 10 million T cells. TCRdb recomputed calls from the PCR reads with MiXCR, one row per CDR3 protein. Of approximately 570,000 distinct CDR3 sequences in the sample, about 40% were seen once. The sample comes from a study of post-analysis software for immune sequencing data. Across the study: The cohort encompassed relapsing-remitting, secondary progressive and progressive-relapsing multiple sclerosis disease courses. General study results and limits: Significantly decreased normalized Chao1 diversity was recorded for multiple sclerosis patients relative to controls. Roughly 5 TRBV segments occurring more often in patients than controls included TRBV5-6, TRBV5-1 and TRBV20-1. By F measure, samples from a shared preparation batch strongly co-clustered.

The length of the CDR3 is 14 residues. This chain connects TRBV12-3 or TRBV12-4 to TRBJ2-5; 7 nucleotides agree with TRBD1. The DNA end lines up better with TRBJ2-7; the J call may be wrong. The sequenced material came from blood. The receptor was isolated from a girl between 5 and 17 years old with multiple sclerosis. CDR3: CASSFRDSLYEQYF. For the CDR3, the DNA is TGTGCCAGCAGTTTCCGGGACAGCCTCTACGAGCAGTACTTC.